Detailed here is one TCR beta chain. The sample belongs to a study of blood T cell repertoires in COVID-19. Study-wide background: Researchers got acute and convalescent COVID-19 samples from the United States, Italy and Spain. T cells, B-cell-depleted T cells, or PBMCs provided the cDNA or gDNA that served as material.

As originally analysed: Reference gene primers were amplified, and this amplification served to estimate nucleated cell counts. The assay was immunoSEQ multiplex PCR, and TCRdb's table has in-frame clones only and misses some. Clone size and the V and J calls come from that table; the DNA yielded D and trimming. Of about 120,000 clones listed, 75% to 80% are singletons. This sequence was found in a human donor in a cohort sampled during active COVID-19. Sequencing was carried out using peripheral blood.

The CDR3 nucleotides read TGTGCCAGCAGCCACGAACGGGGGTGGAACACTGAAGCTTTCTTT. It is translated as CASSHERGWNTEAFF. The chain carries TRBV3-1 (or the pseudogene TRBV3-2) and TRBJ1-1, with D possibly matching TRBD1 (5 bases). The V end lost 3 bases, the J end lost 1 base, and 12 bases lay between the germline ends. CDR3 length: 15 amino acids. Germline CDR1 LGHDT, CDR2 YNNKEL (reference sequence).